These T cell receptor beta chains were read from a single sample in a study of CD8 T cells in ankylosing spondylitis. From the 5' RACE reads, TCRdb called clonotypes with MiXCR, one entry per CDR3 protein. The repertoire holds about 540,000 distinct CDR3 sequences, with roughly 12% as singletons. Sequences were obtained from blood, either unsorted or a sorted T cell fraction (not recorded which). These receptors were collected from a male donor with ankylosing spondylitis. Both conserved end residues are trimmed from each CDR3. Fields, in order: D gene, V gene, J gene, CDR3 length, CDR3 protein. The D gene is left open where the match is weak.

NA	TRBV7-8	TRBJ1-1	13	ASSALTGTHTEAF
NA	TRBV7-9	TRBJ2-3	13	ASSSRITSTDTQY
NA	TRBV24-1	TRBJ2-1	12	ATSDLRGNNEQF
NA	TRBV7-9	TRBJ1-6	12	ASSSERTSLFLH
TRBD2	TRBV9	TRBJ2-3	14	ASSYGSGSFSDTQY
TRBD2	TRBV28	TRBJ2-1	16	ASSGLGGGTLRFNEQF
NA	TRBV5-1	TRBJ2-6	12	ASSSPGGANVLT
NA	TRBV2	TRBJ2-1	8	ATSVNEQF
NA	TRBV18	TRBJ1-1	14	ASSPPSSRQNTEAF
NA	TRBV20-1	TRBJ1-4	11	SALAEGNEKLF
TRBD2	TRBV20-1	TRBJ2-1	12	SARRGGSYNEQF
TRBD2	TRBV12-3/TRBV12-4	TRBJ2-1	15	ASSLRTSGRPYNEQF
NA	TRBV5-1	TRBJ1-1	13	ASSVNRDVRTEAF
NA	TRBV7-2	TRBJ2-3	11	ASSRGITDTQY
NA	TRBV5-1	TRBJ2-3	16	ASSMDPSTGAVADTQY
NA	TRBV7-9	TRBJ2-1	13	ASADLGGFYNEQF
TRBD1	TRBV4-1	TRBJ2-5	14	ASSHPDRGTEETQY
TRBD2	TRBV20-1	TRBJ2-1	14	SATSLYSGGYNEQF
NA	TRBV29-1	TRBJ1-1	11	SGVGMRGTEAF
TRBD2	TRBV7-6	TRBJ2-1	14	ASSFFSGTSFPEQF
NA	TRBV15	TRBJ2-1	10	ATSASNNEQF
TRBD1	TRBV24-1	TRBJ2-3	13	ATSEPDRGTDTQY
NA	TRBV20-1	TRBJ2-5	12	SANPGWIQETQY
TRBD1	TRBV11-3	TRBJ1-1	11	ASSLDRAFGAF
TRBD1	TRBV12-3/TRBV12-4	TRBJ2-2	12	ASSLGDRTGELF
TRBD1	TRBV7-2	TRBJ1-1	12	ASKPGQAYTEAF
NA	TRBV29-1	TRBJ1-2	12	SVEGGGLNYGYT
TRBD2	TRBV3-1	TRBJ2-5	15	ASSHVTSGIYQETQY
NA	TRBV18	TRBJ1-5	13	ASSLEARGNQPQH
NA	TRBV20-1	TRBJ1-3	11	SAVRDGGNTIY
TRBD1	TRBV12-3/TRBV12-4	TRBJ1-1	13	ASSSEGTDRAEAF
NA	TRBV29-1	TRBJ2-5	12	SVGVLRGSETQY
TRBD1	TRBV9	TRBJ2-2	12	ASSPTGGPGELF
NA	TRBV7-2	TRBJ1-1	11	ASRPTTGTPAF
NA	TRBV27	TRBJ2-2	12	ASSPDMGFGELF
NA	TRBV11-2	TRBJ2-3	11	ASSLDGGDTQY
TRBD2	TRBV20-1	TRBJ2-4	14	SASGAASGRRNIQY